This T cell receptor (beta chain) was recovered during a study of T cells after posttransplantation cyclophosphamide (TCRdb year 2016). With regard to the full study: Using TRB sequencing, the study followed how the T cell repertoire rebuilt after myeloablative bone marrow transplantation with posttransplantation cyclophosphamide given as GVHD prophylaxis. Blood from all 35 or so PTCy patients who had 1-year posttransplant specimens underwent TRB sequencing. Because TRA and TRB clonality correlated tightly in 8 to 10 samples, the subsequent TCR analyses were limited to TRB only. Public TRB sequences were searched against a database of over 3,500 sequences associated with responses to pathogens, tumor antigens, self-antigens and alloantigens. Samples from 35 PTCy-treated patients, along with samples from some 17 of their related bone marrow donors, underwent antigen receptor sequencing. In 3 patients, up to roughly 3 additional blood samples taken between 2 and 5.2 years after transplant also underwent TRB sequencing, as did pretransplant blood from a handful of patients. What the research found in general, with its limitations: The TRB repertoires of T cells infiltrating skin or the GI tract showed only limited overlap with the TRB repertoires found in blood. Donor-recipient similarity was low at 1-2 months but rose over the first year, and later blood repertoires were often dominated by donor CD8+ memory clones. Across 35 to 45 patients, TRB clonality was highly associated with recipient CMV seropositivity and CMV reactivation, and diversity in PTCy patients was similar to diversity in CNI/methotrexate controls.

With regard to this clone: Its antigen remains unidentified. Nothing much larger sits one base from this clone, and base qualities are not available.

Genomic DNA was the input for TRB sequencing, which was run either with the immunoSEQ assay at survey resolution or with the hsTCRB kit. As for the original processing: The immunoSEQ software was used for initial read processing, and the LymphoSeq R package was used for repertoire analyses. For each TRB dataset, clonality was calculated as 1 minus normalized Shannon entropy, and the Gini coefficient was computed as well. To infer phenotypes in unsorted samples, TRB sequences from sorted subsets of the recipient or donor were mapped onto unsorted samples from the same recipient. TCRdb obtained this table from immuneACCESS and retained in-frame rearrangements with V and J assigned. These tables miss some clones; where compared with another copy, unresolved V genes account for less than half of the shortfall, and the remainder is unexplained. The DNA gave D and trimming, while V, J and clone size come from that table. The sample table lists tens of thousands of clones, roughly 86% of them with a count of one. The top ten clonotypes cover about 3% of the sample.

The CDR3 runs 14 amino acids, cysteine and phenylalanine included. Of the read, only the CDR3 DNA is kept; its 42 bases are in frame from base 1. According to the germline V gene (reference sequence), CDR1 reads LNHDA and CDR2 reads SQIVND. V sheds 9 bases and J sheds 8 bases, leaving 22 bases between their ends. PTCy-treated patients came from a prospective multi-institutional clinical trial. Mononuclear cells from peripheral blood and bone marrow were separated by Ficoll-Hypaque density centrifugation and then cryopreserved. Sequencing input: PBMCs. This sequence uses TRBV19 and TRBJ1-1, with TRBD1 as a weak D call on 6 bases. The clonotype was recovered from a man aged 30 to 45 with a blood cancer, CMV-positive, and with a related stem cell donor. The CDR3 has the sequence CARIRRTGNMEAFF. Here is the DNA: TGTGCCAGGATAAGACGAACAGGGAATATGGAAGCTTTCTTT.